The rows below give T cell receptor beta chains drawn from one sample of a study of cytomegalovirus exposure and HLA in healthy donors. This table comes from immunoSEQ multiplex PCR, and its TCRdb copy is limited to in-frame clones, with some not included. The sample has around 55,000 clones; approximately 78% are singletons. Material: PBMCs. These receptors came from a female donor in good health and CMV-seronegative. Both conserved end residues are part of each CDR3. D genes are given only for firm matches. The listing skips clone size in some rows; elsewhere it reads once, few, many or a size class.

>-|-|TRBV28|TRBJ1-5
CASSIVGDSNQPQHF
TGTGCCAGCAGCATCGTAGGGGATAGCAATCAGCCCCAGCATTTT
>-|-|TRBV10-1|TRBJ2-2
CASNADRFRELFF
TGCGCCAGCAACGCAGACAGGTTTCGGGAGCTGTTTTTT
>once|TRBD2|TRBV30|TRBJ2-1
CAWSAGSGGARQFF
TGTGCCTGGAGTGCGGGAAGCGGGGGGGCTCGACAGTTCTTC
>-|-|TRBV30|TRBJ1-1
CAPLGGALNTEAFF
TGTGCCCCTTTAGGGGGGGCCTTGAACACTGAAGCTTTCTTT
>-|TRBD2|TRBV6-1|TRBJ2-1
CASSETSGGTGYRNNEQFF
TGTGCCAGCAGTGAAACTAGCGGGGGGACGGGTTATCGCAACAATGAGCAGTTCTTC
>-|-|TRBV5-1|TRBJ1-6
CASSPRYVGDNSPLHF
TGCGCCAGCAGCCCCCGCTATGTAGGAGATAATTCACCCCTCCACTTT
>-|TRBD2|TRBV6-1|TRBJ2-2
CASIGRRGVGGELFF
TGTGCCAGCATTGGTAGGCGGGGGGTCGGCGGGGAGCTGTTTTTT
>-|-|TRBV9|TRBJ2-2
CASSVGPGPRNTGELFF
TGTGCCAGCAGCGTCGGCCCGGGTCCCAGGAACACCGGGGAGCTGTTTTTT
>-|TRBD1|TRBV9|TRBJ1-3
CASSVDRGPGNTIYF
TGTGCCAGCAGCGTGGACAGGGGGCCTGGAAACACCATATATTTT
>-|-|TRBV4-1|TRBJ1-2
CASSQLGGGYGYTF
TGCGCCAGCAGCCAACTGGGGGGAGGCTATGGCTACACCTTC
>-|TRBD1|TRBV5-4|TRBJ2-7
CASSPGQRFEQYF
TGTGCCAGCAGTCCGGGACAGAGGTTCGAGCAGTACTTC
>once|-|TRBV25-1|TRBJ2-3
CASQNTDTQYF
TGTGCCAGTCAAAACACAGATACGCAGTATTTT
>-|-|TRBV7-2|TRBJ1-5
CASSSTSGNQPQHF
TGTGCCAGCAGCTCCACGTCGGGGAATCAGCCCCAGCATTTT
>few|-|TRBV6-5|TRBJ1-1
CASSSPGGGTEAFF
TGTGCCAGCAGCTCCCCGGGGGGGGGCACTGAAGCTTTCTTT
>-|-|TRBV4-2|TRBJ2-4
CASSSSLAKNIQYF
TGTGCCAGCAGCTCTTCCCTAGCCAAAAACATTCAGTACTTC
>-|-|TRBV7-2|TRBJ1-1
CASSYSLMNTEAFF
TGTGCCAGCAGCTACTCCCTTATGAACACTGAAGCTTTCTTT
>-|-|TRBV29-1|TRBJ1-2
CSVVRLSGGDGYTF
TGCAGCGTTGTGAGGCTTTCGGGGGGCGATGGCTACACCTTC
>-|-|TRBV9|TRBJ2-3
CASSAHSSTDTQYF
TGTGCCAGCAGCGCCCACTCTAGCACAGATACGCAGTATTTT
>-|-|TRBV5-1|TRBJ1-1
CASSFIVQDTEAFF
TGCGCCAGCAGCTTCATCGTACAGGACACTGAAGCTTTCTTT
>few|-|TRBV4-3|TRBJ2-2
CASSQGSLGPGELFF
TGCGCCAGCAGCCAAGGGAGTCTAGGTCCCGGGGAGCTGTTTTTT
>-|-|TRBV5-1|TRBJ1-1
CASSLFISDTEAFF
TGCGCCAGCAGCTTATTTATTAGCGACACTGAAGCTTTCTTT
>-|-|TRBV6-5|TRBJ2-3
CASSKGHTTDTQYF
TGTGCCAGCAGTAAGGGACATACGACGGATACGCAGTATTTT
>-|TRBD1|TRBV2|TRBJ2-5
CASSERQGYPGEQYF
TGTGCCAGCAGCGAGCGACAGGGATACCCTGGTGAGCAGTACTTC
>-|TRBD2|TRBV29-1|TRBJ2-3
CSVDRGGIDTQYF
TGCAGCGTTGACCGGGGGGGGATAGATACGCAGTATTTT
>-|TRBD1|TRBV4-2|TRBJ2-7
CASSQERTGNYEQYF
TGTGCCAGCAGCCAAGAAAGGACAGGGAACTACGAGCAGTACTTC
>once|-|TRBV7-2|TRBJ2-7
CASSSRRGFNEQYF
TGTGCCAGCAGCTCCAGGAGGGGATTTAACGAGCAGTACTTC
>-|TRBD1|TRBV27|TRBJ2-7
CASKTGTAYEQYF
TGTGCCAGCAAGACCGGGACAGCTTACGAGCAGTACTTC
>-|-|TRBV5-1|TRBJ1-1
CASSPIGGLTEAFF
TGCGCCAGCAGCCCCATAGGAGGGTTAACTGAAGCTTTCTTT
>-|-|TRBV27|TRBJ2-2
CASKTDRSPGELFF
TGTGCCAGCAAAACAGACAGGAGCCCCGGGGAGCTGTTTTTT